These T cell receptor beta chains were read from a single sample in a study of blood T cells in healthy people across ages. TCRdb re-derived calls from the 5' RACE reads in MiXCR, one entry per CDR3 protein. The sample shows 550,000 to 800,000 distinct CDR3 sequences, around 20% of them seen only once. The sequenced sample consisted of blood. The source of these receptors is a man aged 65-85 years in good health. CDR3s include the opening cysteine and the closing phenylalanine or tryptophan. The D gene is left open where the match is weak. Only part of the rows carry a size: once, few, many, or a class if the clone is expanded.

D,V,J,size,CDR3,DNA
TRBD2,TRBV29-1,TRBJ2-7,NA,CSVEDSLAGGENEQYF,TGCAGCGTTGAAGACTCACTAGCGGGAGGGGAAAACGAGCAGTACTTC
NA,TRBV12-3/TRBV12-4,TRBJ2-7,few,CASSLGTLAGEQYF,TGTGCCAGCAGTTTAGGGACCCTTGCTGGCGAGCAGTACTTC
NA,TRBV9,TRBJ1-1,few,CASSVGAGPEAFF,TGTGCCAGCAGCGTAGGGGCAGGGCCTGAAGCTTTCTTT
NA,TRBV21-1,TRBJ2-1,few,CASSKPYSGSSYNEQFF,TGTGCCAGCAGCAAACCTTATAGCGGGAGCTCCTACAATGAGCAGTTCTTC
NA,TRBV19,TRBJ2-2,few,CASSISGPGELFF,TGTGCCAGTAGTATATCGGGGCCCGGGGAGCTGTTTTTT
TRBD1,TRBV7-9,TRBJ1-2,NA,CASSARGNYGYTF,TGTGCCAGCAGCGCCAGGGGGAACTATGGCTACACCTTC
TRBD1,TRBV19,TRBJ1-4,few,CASTKPDRENEKLFF,TGTGCCAGTACCAAACCCGACAGGGAAAATGAAAAACTGTTTTTT
NA,TRBV20-1,TRBJ2-1,NA,CSVINVRDYNEQFF,TGCAGTGTCATAAATGTCCGGGATTACAATGAGCAGTTCTTC
TRBD2,TRBV5-1,TRBJ2-1,few,CASSLVPSGTIGRYNEQFF,TGCGCCAGCAGCTTGGTGCCTAGCGGGACAATAGGTCGCTACAATGAGCAGTTCTTC
TRBD1,TRBV24-1,TRBJ2-2,few,CATSDSWTGDTGELFF,TGTGCCACCAGTGATTCGTGGACAGGGGACACCGGGGAGCTGTTTTTT
TRBD1,TRBV3-1,TRBJ1-1,NA,CASSQVYRGTESFF,TGTGCCAGCAGCCAAGTTTACAGGGGGACTGAATCTTTCTTT
NA,TRBV2,TRBJ1-4,NA,CASRKMEEKLFF,TGTGCCAGCAGGAAGATGGAGGAAAAACTGTTTTTT
NA,TRBV20-1,TRBJ2-5,NA,CSAKLAPGLTQYF,TGCAGTGCTAAGCTAGCGCCAGGTTTAACCCAGTACTTC
TRBD1,TRBV4-1,TRBJ2-5,few,CASSQQIRDRGEQYF,TGCGCCAGCAGCCAACAAATCCGGGACAGAGGGGAGCAGTACTTC
NA,TRBV7-2,TRBJ2-1,many,CASSLGYNEQFF,TGTGCCAGCAGCTTGGGCTACAATGAGCAGTTCTTC
NA,TRBV6-5,TRBJ2-2,few,CASSYEYAGPNTGELFF,TGTGCCAGCAGTTACGAGTACGCGGGGCCGAACACCGGGGAGCTGTTTTTT
TRBD2,TRBV15,TRBJ2-2,NA,CATSSSSGGFTGELFF,TGTGCCACCAGCAGTAGTAGCGGGGGGTTCACCGGGGAGCTGTTTTTT
TRBD2,TRBV5-1,TRBJ2-5,few,CASSLVGLAGGPVRQETQYF,TGCGCCAGCAGCTTGGTTGGTCTAGCGGGAGGGCCTGTGCGTCAAGAGACCCAGTACTTC
TRBD2,TRBV6-1,TRBJ2-5,few,CASSGLAGFQETQYF,TGTGCCAGCAGTGGACTAGCGGGTTTCCAAGAGACCCAGTACTTC
NA,TRBV12-3/TRBV12-4,TRBJ2-7,NA,CASGPGNSYEQYF,TGTGCCAGCGGACCCGGGAACTCCTACGAGCAGTACTTC
NA,TRBV20-1,TRBJ2-1,few,CSAKAGVRNEQFF,TGCAGTGCTAAGGCAGGCGTAAGGAATGAGCAGTTCTTC
NA,TRBV20-1,TRBJ1-1,NA,CSSTPQGNEAFF,TGCAGTTCTACGCCACAGGGAAACGAAGCTTTCTTT
NA,TRBV2,TRBJ2-1,NA,CASGPRGLREQFF,TGTGCCAGCGGGCCACGGGGGTTAAGAGAGCAGTTCTTC
TRBD2,TRBV13,TRBJ2-5,few,CASSPGLAEITQETQYF,TGTGCCAGCAGCCCGGGACTAGCGGAAATTACGCAAGAGACCCAGTACTTC
NA,TRBV12-3/TRBV12-4,TRBJ1-5,NA,CASRGDTLSNQPQHF,TGTGCCAGCAGGGGGGACACCTTGAGCAATCAGCCCCAGCATTTT
NA,TRBV4-1,TRBJ1-2,few,CASSQPSRGSYGYTF,TGCGCCAGCAGCCAACCCTCTAGGGGTAGCTATGGCTACACCTTC
NA,TRBV6-5,TRBJ1-3,few,CATTNGNTIYF,TGTGCCACCACCAACGGAAACACCATATATTTT
NA,TRBV19,TRBJ2-3,NA,CASSIGGGDTDTQYF,TGTGCCAGTAGTATAGGTGGCGGGGACACAGATACGCAGTATTTT
NA,TRBV7-9,TRBJ1-1,few,CASSSRGKGTEAFF,TGTGCCAGCAGCTCCAGGGGCAAGGGCACTGAAGCTTTCTTT
NA,TRBV5-1,TRBJ2-5,few,CASSLVQGHGETQYF,TGCGCCAGCAGCTTGGTTCAGGGACATGGAGAGACCCAGTACTTC
NA,TRBV9,TRBJ2-7,NA,CASSVGRNTHEQYF,TGTGCCAGCAGCGTTGGAAGGAACACCCACGAGCAGTACTTC
NA,TRBV7-9,TRBJ2-5,NA,CASSSIGSQETQYF,TGTGCCAGCAGCTCCATTGGTTCCCAAGAGACCCAGTACTTC
NA,TRBV12-3/TRBV12-4,TRBJ2-5,many,CASSFLQETQYF,TGTGCCAGCAGTTTTCTCCAAGAGACCCAGTACTTC
NA,TRBV10-3,TRBJ2-2,few,CAIRDSPGELFF,TGTGCCATCAGAGACAGTCCCGGGGAGCTGTTTTTT
TRBD2,TRBV5-1,TRBJ2-5,few,CASSLDRSGRAAKTQYF,TGCGCCAGCAGCTTGGATCGTAGCGGGAGGGCCGCGAAGACCCAGTACTTC
TRBD2,TRBV7-9,TRBJ2-1,NA,CASTLAVLYNEQFF,TGTGCCAGCACTCTAGCGGTTCTCTACAATGAGCAGTTCTTC
NA,TRBV5-6,TRBJ2-7,many,CASSSLGSYEQYF,TGTGCCAGCAGCTCCCTTGGGTCCTACGAGCAGTACTTC
NA,TRBV18,TRBJ1-1,NA,CASSPWTEMNTEAFF,TGTGCCAGCTCACCTTGGACGGAAATGAACACTGAAGCTTTCTTT
NA,TRBV11-2,TRBJ1-4,few,CASSLGSGGSDEKLFF,TGTGCCAGCAGCTTAGGGTCCGGAGGGTCGGATGAAAAACTGTTTTTT
TRBD2,TRBV5-5,TRBJ2-1,NA,CASSFRAGTRNEQFF,TGTGCCAGCAGCTTTAGGGCCGGGACTAGGAATGAGCAGTTCTTC
NA,TRBV7-9,TRBJ2-1,few,CASKWGVRNEQFF,TGTGCCAGCAAATGGGGAGTGAGGAATGAGCAGTTCTTC
NA,TRBV7-9,TRBJ1-4,NA,CASSFTSGNEKLFF,TGTGCCAGCAGCTTCACCTCGGGTAATGAAAAACTGTTTTTT
NA,TRBV21-1,TRBJ1-2,NA,CASRSYTF,TGTGCCAGCAGGAGCTACACCTTC
NA,TRBV15,TRBJ2-4,NA,CATSRVGGAKNIQYF,TGTGCCACCAGCAGAGTTGGGGGGGCCAAAAACATTCAGTACTTC
TRBD2,TRBV5-1,TRBJ2-1,few,CASSLGSTSNNEQFF,TGCGCCAGCAGCTTGGGTTCGACTAGCAACAATGAGCAGTTCTTC
NA,TRBV20-1,TRBJ2-1,NA,CSASSGGYNEQFF,TGCAGTGCTAGCTCAGGGGGGTACAATGAGCAGTTCTTC
NA,TRBV28,TRBJ2-3,few,CASSFMTSSADTQYF,TGTGCCAGCAGTTTTATGACTAGTAGTGCAGATACGCAGTATTTT
NA,TRBV7-9,TRBJ1-1,few,CASSLSDMNTEAFF,TGTGCCAGCAGCTTATCCGACATGAACACTGAAGCTTTCTTT
NA,TRBV12-3/TRBV12-4,TRBJ2-1,few,CASSLTDLTGDYNEQFF,TGTGCCAGCAGCCTTACCGACTTAACCGGCGACTACAATGAGCAGTTCTTC
NA,TRBV28,TRBJ1-5,few,CASLRRPGIQPQHF,TGTGCCAGCCTACGCAGACCAGGAATCCAGCCCCAGCATTTT
TRBD2,TRBV7-3,TRBJ2-1,NA,CASSSGIAGGLEQFF,TGTGCCAGCAGCTCGGGAATAGCGGGAGGGCTTGAGCAGTTCTTC
NA,TRBV10-3,TRBJ2-1,few,CAISETDGQFF,TGTGCCATCAGTGAGACGGACGGCCAGTTCTTC
NA,TRBV5-6,TRBJ2-7,NA,CASSRARDEQYF,TGTGCCAGCAGCCGCGCACGAGACGAGCAGTACTTC
NA,TRBV3-1,TRBJ2-7,few,CASSQGENYEQYF,TGTGCCAGCAGCCAGGGGGAGAACTACGAGCAGTACTTC
NA,TRBV12-3/TRBV12-4,TRBJ1-2,NA,CASSFEQRGGYTF,TGTGCCAGCAGTTTTGAACAGCGGGGTGGCTACACCTTC
TRBD2,TRBV20-1,TRBJ2-1,many,CSAREFGTSSYNEQFF,TGCAGTGCTAGAGAGTTTGGGACTAGCAGTTACAATGAGCAGTTCTTC
TRBD2,TRBV15,TRBJ2-1,NA,CATSRAGGRSRSYNEQFF,TGTGCCACTAGCAGAGCGGGCGGGAGGAGTCGTTCCTACAATGAGCAGTTCTTC
TRBD1,TRBV19,TRBJ2-7,few,CASLDRQTYEQYF,TGTGCCAGTCTGGACAGGCAGACCTACGAGCAGTACTTC
NA,TRBV6-6,TRBJ1-4,few,CASSYSGHGIEKLFF,TGTGCCAGCAGTTACTCGGGACATGGTATTGAAAAACTGTTTTTT
TRBD2,TRBV7-3,TRBJ2-1,few,CASSPGSGVYNEQFF,TGTGCCAGCAGCCCAGGGAGCGGGGTCTACAATGAGCAGTTCTTC